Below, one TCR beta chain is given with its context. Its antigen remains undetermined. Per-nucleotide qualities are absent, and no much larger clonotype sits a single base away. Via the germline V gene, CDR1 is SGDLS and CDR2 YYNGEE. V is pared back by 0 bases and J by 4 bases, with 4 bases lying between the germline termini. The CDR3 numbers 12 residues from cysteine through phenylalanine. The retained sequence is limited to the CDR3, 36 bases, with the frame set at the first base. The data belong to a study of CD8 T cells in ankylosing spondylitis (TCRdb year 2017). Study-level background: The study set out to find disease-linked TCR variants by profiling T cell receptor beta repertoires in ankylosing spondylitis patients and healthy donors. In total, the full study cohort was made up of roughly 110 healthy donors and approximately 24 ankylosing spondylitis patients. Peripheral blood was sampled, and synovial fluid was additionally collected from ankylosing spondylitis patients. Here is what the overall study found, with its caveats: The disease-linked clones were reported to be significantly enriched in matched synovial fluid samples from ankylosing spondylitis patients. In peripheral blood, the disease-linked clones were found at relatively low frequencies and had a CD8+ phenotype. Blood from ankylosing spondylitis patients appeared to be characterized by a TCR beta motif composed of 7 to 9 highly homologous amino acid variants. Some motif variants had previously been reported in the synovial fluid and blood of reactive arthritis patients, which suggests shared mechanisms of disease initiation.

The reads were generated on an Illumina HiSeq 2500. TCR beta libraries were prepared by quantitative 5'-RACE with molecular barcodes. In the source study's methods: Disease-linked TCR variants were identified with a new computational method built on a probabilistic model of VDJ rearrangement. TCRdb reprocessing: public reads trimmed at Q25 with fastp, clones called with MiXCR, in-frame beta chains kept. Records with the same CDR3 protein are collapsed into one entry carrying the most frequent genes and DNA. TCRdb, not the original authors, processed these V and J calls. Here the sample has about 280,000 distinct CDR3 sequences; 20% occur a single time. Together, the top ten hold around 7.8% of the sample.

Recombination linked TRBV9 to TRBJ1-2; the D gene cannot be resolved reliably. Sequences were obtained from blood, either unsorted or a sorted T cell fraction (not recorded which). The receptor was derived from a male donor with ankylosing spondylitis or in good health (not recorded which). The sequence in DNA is TGTGCCAGCAGCGTAGGAAGCTATGGCTACACCTTC. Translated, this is CASSVGSYGYTF.